Listed here is a single TCR beta chain. Its antigen is not identified. This sample is part of a study of T cells after yellow fever vaccination. Across the whole study: Where fractions had low cell numbers, libraries were prepared from them with the SMART-Seq v4 Ultra Low Input RNA kit. Study-level results: Clones that expanded after primary vaccination mostly reappeared after the booster (96% CD4, approximately 89% CD8). Relatively few clonotypes were ones that appeared in both CD4 and CD8 compartments.

TCRdb fed the 5' RACE reads into MiXCR, producing one record per CDR3 protein. Of more than 350,000 distinct CDR3 sequences listed, roughly 11% are singletons. Trimming removed 4 bases from V and 6 bases from J, with 10 bases in between. This CDR3 is 13 amino acids long. The germline V gene has CDR1 SEHNR and CDR2 FQNEAQ (reference sequence). The chain joins TRBV7-9 to TRBJ2-1; unclear D gene. This receptor was taken from a man aged 18 to 29 who received the YFV17D yellow fever vaccine. This specimen consisted of PBMCs, obtained on the day of the first yellow fever vaccination. The CDR3 nucleotides are TGTGCCAGCAGCTCGTCCAGCCTCAATGAGCAGTTCTTC. The encoded protein is CASSSSSLNEQFF.